What follows are 6 T cell receptor beta chains derived from one specimen sequenced in a study of T cell repertoires in cytomegalovirus infection. TCRdb re-derived calls from the reads in MiXCR, one entry per CDR3 protein. The data contain about 260,000 distinct CDR3 sequences, roughly an eighth of them seen just once; the ten biggest clones take up 7.5% to 10%. Specimen: PBMCs. The receptor source for this set is a human donor in good health (CMV status not recorded). Some clones in this sample may be carry-over from other donors' samples.

This clonotype was seen only once. The chain uses TRBV4-1 and TRBJ1-1, with D perhaps TRBD1 (5 bases). This CDR3 contains 11 residues. The germline V and J ends were trimmed by 8 bases and 12 bases, with 16 bases remaining between them. Germline V gene data show CDR1 as MGHRA and CDR2 as YSYEKL. CDR3 DNA sequence: TGCGCCAGCTCAAGGGACGGATTCTCTTTCTTT. Translating gives CASSRDGFSFF.

This clonotype was seen repeatedly, ten times or more. V usage is TRBV28 and J usage is TRBJ2-7; 8 bases map to TRBD2. Germline CDR1 MDHEN, CDR2 SYDVKM. The CDR3 extends over 12 amino acids. This CDR3 is CVTGTGGDEQYF. DNA for the CDR3: TGTGTTACCGGGACGGGGGGGGACGAGCAGTACTTC.

Many counts were recorded for this clonotype. This chain links TRBV29-1 with TRBJ2-7; 10 nucleotides align to TRBD2. CDR3 length: 13 residues. The germline V gene has CDR1 SQVTM and CDR2 ANQGSEA. The junction had 5 bases not matched to a gene; V was cut back by 6 bases and J by 3 bases. CDR3 region: CSVAGTSDYEQYF. CDR3 nucleotide sequence: TGCAGCGTCGCCGGGACTAGCGACTACGAGCAGTACTTC.

Ten or more counts support this clonotype. The chain combines TRBV7-8 with TRBJ2-1, with 9 bases matching TRBD2. Germline V gene data show CDR1 as SGHVS and CDR2 as FQNEAQ. V lost 5 bases and J lost 4; bases outside the gene matches: 9. The CDR3 has 16 residues. CDR3: CASSPMASGIYNEQFF. CDR3 coding DNA: TGTGCCAGCAGCCCAATGGCTAGCGGGATATACAATGAGCAGTTCTTC.

This clonotype was recorded a few times. This chain's CDR3 is CASSARRGPGDSPLHF. For the CDR3, the DNA is TGTGCCAGCAGTGCCAGAAGGGGGCCGGGGGATTCACCCCTCCACTTT. The V and J genes are TRBV25-1 and TRBJ1-6, with 7 bases identical to TRBD1. Per the germline V gene, CDR1 is MGHDK and CDR2 is SYGVNS. Trimming took 4 bases from V and 8 from J; bases not matched to a gene: 11. This CDR3 is 16 amino acids long. The full variable domain, its missing parts supplied by reference TRBV25-1 and TRBJ1-6, is EADIYQTPRYLVIGTGKKITLECSQTMGHDKMYWYQQDPGMELHLIHYSYGVNSTEKGDLSSESTVSRIRTEHFPLTLESARPSHTSQYLCASSARRGPGDSPLHFGNGTRLTVT.

In its sample, this clonotype was seen many times. The chain carries TRBV6-2 or TRBV6-3 and TRBJ2-1; D is unresolved. Between the trimmed V and J ends, which lost 6 bases and 7 bases, there was a span of 10 bases. There are 12 residues in the CDR3. Germline values: CDR1 MNHEY, CDR2 SVGEGT. The CDR3 coding sequence is TGTGCCAGCAGAAGAAAGGAGAATGAGCAGTTCTTC. Translated, it gives CASRRKENEQFF.